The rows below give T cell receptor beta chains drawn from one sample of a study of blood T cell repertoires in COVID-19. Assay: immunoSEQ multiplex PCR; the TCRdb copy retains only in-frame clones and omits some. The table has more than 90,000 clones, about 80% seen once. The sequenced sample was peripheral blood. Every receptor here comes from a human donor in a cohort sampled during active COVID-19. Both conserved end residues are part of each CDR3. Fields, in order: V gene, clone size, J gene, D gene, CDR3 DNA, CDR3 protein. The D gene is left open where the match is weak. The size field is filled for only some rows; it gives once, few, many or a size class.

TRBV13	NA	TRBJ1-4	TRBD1	TGTGCCAGCAGCTTATACTCGAGAGGGACAGGGTGGCCCCCGACAACTAATGAAAAACTGTTTTTT	CASSLYSRGTGWPPTTNEKLFF
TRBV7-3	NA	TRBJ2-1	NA	TGTGCCAGCAGCTTAATCCTCTCTCCCAATGAGCAGTTCTTC	CASSLILSPNEQFF
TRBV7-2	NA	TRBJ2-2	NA	TGTGCCAGCAGCTTAAGGCGGGGGCCGAACACCGGGGAGCTGTTTTTT	CASSLRRGPNTGELFF
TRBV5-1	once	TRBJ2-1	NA	TGCGCCAGCAGCTACCGCGGGCTAGAAAGCATAACCGGCTACAATGAGCAGTTCTTC	CASSYRGLESITGYNEQFF
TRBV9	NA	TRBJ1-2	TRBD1	TGTGCCAGCAGCGACCGGGACAGGGGGCTGGAGGGCTACACCTTC	CASSDRDRGLEGYTF
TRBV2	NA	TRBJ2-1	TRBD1	TGTGCCAGCAGTCGGACAGGCGTAACTGAGCAGTTCTTC	CASSRTGVTEQFF
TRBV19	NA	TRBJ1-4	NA	TGTGCCAGTAGTCGGCAAACAGGGACAACTAATGAAAAACTGTTTTTT	CASSRQTGTTNEKLFF
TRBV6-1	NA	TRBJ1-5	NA	TGTGCCAGCAGTGAACTCTCCAGGGCTGGGAATCAGCCCCAGCATTTT	CASSELSRAGNQPQHF
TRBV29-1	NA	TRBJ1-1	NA	TGCAGCGTTGGAAAGGGGGTGGTCACTGAAGCTTTCTTT	CSVGKGVVTEAFF
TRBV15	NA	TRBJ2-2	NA	TGTGCCACCAGCTTACATCAGAACACCGGGGAGCTGTTTTTT	CATSLHQNTGELFF
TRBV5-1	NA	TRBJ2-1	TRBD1	TGCGCCAGCAGTTCAGGGGGAGTAAGTGAGCAGTTCTTC	CASSSGGVSEQFF
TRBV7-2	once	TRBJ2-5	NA	TGTGCCAGCAGCTTCGGGGGGCCGGCAGAGACCCAGTACTTC	CASSFGGPAETQYF
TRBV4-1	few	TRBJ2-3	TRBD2	TGCGCCAGCAGCCATCGAGCGGGAGAGGAAGATACGCAGTATTTT	CASSHRAGEEDTQYF
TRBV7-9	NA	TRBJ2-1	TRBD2	TGTGCCAGCAGCTCCAGCGGGAGGTTGAATGAGCAGTTCTTC	CASSSSGRLNEQFF
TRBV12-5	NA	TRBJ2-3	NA	TGTGCTAGTGGTTTGCAGGCAATCACAGATACGCAGTATTTT	CASGLQAITDTQYF
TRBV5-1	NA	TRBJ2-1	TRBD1	TGCGCCAGCAGCTTGGTCGGACAGGGGTACTACAATGAGCAGTTCTTC	CASSLVGQGYYNEQFF